The T cell receptor beta chain described here comes from a study of glioma-infiltrating T cells. Trimming left V 10 bases short and J 0 bases short, with 22 bases between. The CDR3 is 18 residues long. Germline V gene data show CDR1 as MDHEN and CDR2 as SYDVKM. This clonotype appeared many times. Using RNA template, CDR3s of TCR alpha and beta were amplified with iRepertoire arm-PCR. TCRdb recomputed calls from the multiplex PCR reads with MiXCR, one row per CDR3 protein. The data contain over 100,000 distinct CDR3 sequences, 20% to 25% of them seen just once; the ten biggest clones take up 35%. This chain links TRBV28 with TRBJ2-6, with D possibly TRBD1 on 6 matching bases. The sample was glioma tissue, nonneoplastic brain tissue, or PBMCs (not recorded which). The receptor comes from a human donor with low-grade glioma or glioblastoma, undergoing nonglioma brain surgery, or in good health (not recorded which). CDR3 sequence reads: CATQSQGSLVSGANVLTF. The CDR3 DNA reads as TGTGCCACCCAGTCACAGGGATCATTGGTCTCTGGGGCCAACGTCCTGACTTTC.